The clone carrying this TCR beta chain was recorded at least ten times. Its specificity is unknown. The data are from a study of T-cell reconstitution after alpha-beta-depleted transplantation in children. Study-wide findings and caveats: Newly produced T cells mostly provided counts and TCRbeta diversity after one year, as hyperexpanded clones declined. Some patients' high day-60 TCRbeta diversity was traced to surviving recipient T cells and thymic progenitors.

V was clipped by 4 bases and J by 6 bases, with 9 bases between them. The CDR3 sequence is 13 residues long. Unique molecular identifiers featured in how the TCRbeta library was prepared. TCRdb reprocessed the PCR reads via MiXCR and lists one record per CDR3 protein. The repertoire holds 55,000 to 85,000 distinct CDR3 sequences, with approximately 11% as singletons. This material consisted of PBMCs, taken before TCRalphabeta/CD19-depleted stem cell transplant. This TCR derives from a boy between 5 and 17 years old with acute myeloid leukemia, due to receive a stem cell transplant. The chain uses TRBV12-3 or TRBV12-4 and TRBJ2-2; D is possibly TRBD1 or TRBD2 (5 bases each). The CDR3, as DNA: TGTGCCAGCAGTTCCGGGGCGGCCGGGGAGCTGTTTTTT. It specifies CASSSGAAGELFF.